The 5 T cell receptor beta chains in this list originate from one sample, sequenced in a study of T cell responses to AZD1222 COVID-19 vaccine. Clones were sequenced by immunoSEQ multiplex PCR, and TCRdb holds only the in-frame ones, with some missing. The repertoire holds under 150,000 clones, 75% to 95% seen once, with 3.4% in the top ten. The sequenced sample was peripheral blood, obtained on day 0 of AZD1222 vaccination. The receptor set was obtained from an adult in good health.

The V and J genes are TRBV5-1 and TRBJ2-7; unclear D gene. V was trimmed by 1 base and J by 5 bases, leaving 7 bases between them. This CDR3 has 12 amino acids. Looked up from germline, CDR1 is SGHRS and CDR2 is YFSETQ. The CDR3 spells CASSLSGHEQYF. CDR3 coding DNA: TGCGCCAGCAGCTTGTCAGGCCACGAGCAGTACTTC. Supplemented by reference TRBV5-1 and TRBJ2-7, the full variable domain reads KAGVTQTPRYLIKTRGQQVTLSCSPISGHRSVSWYQQTPGQGLQFLFEYFSETQRNKGNFPGRFSGRQFSNSRSEMNVSTLELGDSALYLCASSLSGHEQYFGPGTRLTVT.

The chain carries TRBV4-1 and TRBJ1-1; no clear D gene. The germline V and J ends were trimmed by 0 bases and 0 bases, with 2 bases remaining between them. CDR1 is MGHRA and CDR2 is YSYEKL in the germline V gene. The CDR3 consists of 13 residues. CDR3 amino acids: CASSQDLNTEAFF. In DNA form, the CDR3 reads TGCGCCAGCAGCCAAGATTTGAACACTGAAGCTTTCTTT.

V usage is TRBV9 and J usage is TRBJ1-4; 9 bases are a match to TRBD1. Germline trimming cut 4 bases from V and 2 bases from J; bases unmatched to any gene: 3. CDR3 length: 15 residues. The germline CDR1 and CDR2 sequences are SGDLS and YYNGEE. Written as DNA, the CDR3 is TGTGCCAGCAGCCCCGGACAGGGGACTAATGAAAAACTGTTTTTT. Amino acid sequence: CASSPGQGTNEKLFF.

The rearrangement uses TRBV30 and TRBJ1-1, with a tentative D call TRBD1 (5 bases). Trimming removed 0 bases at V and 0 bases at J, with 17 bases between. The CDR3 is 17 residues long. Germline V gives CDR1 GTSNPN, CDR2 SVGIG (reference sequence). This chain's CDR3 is CAWSVSGGTILNTEAFF. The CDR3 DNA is TGTGCCTGGAGTGTAAGTGGGGGGACGATCTTGAACACTGAAGCTTTCTTT.

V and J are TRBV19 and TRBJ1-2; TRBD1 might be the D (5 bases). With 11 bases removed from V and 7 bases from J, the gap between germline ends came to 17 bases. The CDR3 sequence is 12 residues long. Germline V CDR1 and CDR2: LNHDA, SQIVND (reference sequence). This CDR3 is CASSTAQGGYTF. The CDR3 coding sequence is TGTGCCTCCTCGACCGCCCAGGGTGGCTACACCTTC.